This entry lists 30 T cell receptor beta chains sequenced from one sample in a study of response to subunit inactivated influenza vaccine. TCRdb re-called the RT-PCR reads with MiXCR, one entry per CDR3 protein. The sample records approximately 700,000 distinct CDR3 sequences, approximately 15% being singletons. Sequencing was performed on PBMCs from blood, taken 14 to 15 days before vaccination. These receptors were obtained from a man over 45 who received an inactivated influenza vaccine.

The CDR3 bases are TGCGCCAGCAGCCAAGTCTTAGGGCAAAACTACGAGCAGTACTTC. Translating it yields CASSQVLGQNYEQYF. The chain couples TRBV4-3 to TRBJ2-7; no reliable D call. V lost 1 base and J lost 3, with 13 bases in between. Germline V lookup: CDR1 LGHNA, CDR2 YSLEER. This CDR3 region has 15 residues.

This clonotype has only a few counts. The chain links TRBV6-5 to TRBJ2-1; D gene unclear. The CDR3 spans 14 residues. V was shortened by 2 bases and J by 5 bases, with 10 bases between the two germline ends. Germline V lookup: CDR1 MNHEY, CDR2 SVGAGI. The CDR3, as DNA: TGTGCCAGCAGTTACGGTGGGCGGAACAATGAGCAGTTCTTC. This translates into CASSYGGRNNEQFF.

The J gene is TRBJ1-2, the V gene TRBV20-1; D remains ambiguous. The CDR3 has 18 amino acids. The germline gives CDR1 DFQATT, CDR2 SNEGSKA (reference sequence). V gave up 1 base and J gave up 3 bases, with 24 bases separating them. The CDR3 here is CSARGDKAVLGRDYGYTF. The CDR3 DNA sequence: TGCAGTGCTAGAGGTGATAAAGCGGTTCTCGGTCGTGACTATGGCTACACCTTC.

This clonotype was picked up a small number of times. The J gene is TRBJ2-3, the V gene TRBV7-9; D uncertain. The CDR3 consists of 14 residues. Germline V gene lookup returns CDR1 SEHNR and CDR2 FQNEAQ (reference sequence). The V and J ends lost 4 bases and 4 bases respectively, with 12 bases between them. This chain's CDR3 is CASSYPYFPDTQYF. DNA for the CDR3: TGTGCCAGCAGCTACCCTTACTTTCCAGATACGCAGTATTTT. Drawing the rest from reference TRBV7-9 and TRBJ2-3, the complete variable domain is DTGVSQNPRHKITKRGQNVTFRCDPISEHNRLYWYRQTLGQGPEFLTYFQNEAQLEKSRLLSDRFSAERPKGSFSTLEIQRTEQGDSAMYLCASSYPYFPDTQYFGPGTRLTVL.

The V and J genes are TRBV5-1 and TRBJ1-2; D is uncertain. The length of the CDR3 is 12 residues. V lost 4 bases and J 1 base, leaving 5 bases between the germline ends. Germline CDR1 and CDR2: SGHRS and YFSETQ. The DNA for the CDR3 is TGCGCCAGCAGCATGAGTAACTATGGCTACACCTTC. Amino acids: CASSMSNYGYTF.

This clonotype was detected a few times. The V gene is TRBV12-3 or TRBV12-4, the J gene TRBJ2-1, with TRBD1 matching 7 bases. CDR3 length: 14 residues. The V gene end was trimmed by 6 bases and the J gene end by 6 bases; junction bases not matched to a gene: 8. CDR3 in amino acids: CASRIPGQFNEQFF. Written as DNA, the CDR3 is TGTGCCAGCAGGATACCGGGACAGTTCAATGAGCAGTTCTTC.

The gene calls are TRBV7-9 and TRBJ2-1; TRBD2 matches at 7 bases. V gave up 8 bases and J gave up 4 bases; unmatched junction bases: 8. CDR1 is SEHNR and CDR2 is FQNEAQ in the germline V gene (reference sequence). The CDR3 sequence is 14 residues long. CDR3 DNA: TGTGCCAGCGGCTCAGCGGGGCTTTACAATGAGCAGTTCTTC. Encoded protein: CASGSAGLYNEQFF.

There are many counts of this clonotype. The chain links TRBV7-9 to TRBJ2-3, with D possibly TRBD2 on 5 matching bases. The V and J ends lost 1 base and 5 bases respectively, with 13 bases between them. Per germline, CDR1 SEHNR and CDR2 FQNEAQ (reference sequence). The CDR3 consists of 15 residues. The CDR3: CASSLVPGMGDTQYF. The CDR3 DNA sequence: TGTGCCAGCAGCTTAGTGCCCGGGATGGGAGATACGCAGTATTTT.

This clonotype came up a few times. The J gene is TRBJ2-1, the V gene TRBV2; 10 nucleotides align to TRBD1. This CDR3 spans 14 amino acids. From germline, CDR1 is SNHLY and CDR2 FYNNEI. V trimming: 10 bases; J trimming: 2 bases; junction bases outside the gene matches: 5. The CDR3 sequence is CATGGQGAYNEQFF. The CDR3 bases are TGTGCCACCGGCGGACAGGGGGCCTACAATGAGCAGTTCTTC. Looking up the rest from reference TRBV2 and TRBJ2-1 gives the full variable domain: EPEVTQTPSHQVTQMGQEVILRCVPISNHLYFYWYRQILGQKVEFLVSFYNNEISEKSEIFDDQFSVERPDGSNFTLKIRSTKLEDSAMYFCATGGQGAYNEQFFGPGTRLTVL.

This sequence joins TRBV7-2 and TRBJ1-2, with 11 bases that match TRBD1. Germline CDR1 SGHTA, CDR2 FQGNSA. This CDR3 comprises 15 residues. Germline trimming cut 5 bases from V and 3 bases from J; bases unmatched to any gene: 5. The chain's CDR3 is CASSPGQGAYYGYTF. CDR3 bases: TGTGCCAGCAGCCCCGGACAGGGGGCTTACTATGGCTACACCTTC.

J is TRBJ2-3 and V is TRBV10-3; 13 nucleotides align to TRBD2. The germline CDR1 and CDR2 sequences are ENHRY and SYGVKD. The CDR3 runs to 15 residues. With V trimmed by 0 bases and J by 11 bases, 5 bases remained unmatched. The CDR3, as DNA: TGTGCCATCAGTGAGTCGCCGACTAGCGGGGGGATGCAGTATTTT. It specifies CAISESPTSGGMQYF.

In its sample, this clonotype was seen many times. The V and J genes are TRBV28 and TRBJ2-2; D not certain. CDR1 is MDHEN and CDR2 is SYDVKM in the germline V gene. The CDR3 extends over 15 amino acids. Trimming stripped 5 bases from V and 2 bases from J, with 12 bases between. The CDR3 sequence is CASSPQSGNTGELFF. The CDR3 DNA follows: TGTGCCAGCAGTCCACAGTCGGGTAACACCGGGGAGCTGTTTTTT.

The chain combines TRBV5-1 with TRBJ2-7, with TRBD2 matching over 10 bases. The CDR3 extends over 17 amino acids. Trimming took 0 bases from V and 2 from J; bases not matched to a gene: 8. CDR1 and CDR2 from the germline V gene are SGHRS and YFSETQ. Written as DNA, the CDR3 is TGCGCCAGCAGCTTGGGTGTAGCGGGGGGCAAACCCTACGAGCAGTACTTC. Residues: CASSLGVAGGKPYEQYF.

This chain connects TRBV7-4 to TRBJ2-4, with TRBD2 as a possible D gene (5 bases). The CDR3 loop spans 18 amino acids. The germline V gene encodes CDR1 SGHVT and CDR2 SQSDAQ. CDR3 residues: CTCSPGLVGVGTKNIQYF. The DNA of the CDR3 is TGTACCTGCAGCCCGGGATTGGTTGGAGTTGGAACCAAAAACATTCAGTACTTC.

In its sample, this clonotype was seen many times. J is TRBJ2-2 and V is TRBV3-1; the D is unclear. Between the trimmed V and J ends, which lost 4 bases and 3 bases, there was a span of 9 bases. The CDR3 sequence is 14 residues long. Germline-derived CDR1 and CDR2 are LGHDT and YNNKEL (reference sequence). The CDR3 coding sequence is TGTGCCAGCAGCCCAGCCCCGGACACCGGGGAGCTGTTTTTT. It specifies CASSPAPDTGELFF.

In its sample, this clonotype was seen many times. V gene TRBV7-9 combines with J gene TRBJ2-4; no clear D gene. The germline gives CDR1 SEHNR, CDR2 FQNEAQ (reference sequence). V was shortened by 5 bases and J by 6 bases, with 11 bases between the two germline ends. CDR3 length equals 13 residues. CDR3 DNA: TGTGCCAGCAGCCCTCCTACCGCAAACATTCAGTACTTC. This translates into CASSPPTANIQYF. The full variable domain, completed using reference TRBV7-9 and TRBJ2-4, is DTGVSQNPRHKITKRGQNVTFRCDPISEHNRLYWYRQTLGQGPEFLTYFQNEAQLEKSRLLSDRFSAERPKGSFSTLEIQRTEQGDSAMYLCASSPPTANIQYFGAGTRLSVL.

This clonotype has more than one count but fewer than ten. The CDR3 coding sequence is TGTGCCAGCAGCCAATCGACAGGGGCCGACGGCTACACCTTC. Translating gives CASSQSTGADGYTF. The V gene is TRBV3-1, the J gene TRBJ1-2, with TRBD1 matching 8 bases. With 2 bases clipped from V and 8 bases from J, the junction kept 7 bases outside the gene matches. CDR3 length: 14 amino acids. Germline V gene lookup returns CDR1 LGHDT and CDR2 YNNKEL (reference sequence).

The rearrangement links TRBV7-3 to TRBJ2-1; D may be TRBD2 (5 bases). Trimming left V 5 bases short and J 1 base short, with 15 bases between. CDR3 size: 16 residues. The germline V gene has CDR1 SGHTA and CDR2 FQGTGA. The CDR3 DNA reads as TGTGCCAGCAGCAATGCACTAGGCGGGTCCTACAATGAGCAGTTCTTC. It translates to CASSNALGGSYNEQFF. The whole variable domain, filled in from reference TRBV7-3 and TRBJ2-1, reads GAGVSQTPSNKVTEKGKYVELRCDPISGHTALYWYRQSLGQGPEFLIYFQGTGAADDSGLPNDRFFAVRPEGSVSTLKIQRTERGDSAVYLCASSNALGGSYNEQFFGPGTRLTVL.

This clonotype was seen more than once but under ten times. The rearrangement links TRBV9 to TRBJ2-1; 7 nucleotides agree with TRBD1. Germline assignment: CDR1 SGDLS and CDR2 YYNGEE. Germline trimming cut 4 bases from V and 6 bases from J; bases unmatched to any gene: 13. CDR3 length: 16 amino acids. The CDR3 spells CASSTGTATRGNEQFF. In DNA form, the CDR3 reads TGTGCCAGCAGCACAGGGACAGCCACGAGGGGCAATGAGCAGTTCTTC.

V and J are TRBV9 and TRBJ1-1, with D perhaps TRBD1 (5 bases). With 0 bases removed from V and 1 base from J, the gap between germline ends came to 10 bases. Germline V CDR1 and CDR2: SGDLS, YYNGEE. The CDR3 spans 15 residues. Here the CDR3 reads CASSVVAGPNTEAFF. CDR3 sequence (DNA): TGTGCCAGCAGCGTAGTGGCAGGGCCGAACACTGAAGCTTTCTTT.

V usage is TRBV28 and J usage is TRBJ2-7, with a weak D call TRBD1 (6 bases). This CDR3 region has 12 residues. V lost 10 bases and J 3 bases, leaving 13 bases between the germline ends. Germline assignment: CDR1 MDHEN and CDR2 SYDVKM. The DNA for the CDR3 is TGTGCCACCAAAGGACAGTTCTACGAGCAGTACTTC. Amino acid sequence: CATKGQFYEQYF. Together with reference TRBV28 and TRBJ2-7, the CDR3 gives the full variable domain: DVKVTQSSRYLVKRTGEKVFLECVQDMDHENMFWYRQDPGLGLRLIYFSYDVKMKEKGDIPEGYSVSREKKERFSLILESASTNQTSMYLCATKGQFYEQYFGPGTRLTVT.

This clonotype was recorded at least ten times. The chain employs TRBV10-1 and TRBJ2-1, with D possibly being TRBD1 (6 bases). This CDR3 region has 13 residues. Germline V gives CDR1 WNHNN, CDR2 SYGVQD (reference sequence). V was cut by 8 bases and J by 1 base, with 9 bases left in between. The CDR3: CASGTSSYNEQFF. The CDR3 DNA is TGCGCCAGCGGGACATCTTCCTACAATGAGCAGTTCTTC.

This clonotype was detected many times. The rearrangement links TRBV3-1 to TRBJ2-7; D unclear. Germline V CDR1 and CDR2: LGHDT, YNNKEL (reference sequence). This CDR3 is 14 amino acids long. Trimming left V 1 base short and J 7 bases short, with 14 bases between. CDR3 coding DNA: TGTGCCAGCAGCCAAGCTGACGGAAACCGGGAGCAGTACTTC. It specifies CASSQADGNREQYF.

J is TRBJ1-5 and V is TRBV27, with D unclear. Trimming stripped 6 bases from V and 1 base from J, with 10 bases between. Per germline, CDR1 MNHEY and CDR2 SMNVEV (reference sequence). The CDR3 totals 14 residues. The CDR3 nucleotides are TGTGCCAGCAGCCCAGTTCGGAGCAATCAGCCCCAGCATTTT. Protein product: CASSPVRSNQPQHF.

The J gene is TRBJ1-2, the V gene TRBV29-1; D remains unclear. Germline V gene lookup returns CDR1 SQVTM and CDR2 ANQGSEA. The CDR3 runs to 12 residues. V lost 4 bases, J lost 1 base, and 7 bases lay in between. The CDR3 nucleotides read TGCAGCGTTGGCGGCGGTAACTATGGCTACACCTTC. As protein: CSVGGGNYGYTF.

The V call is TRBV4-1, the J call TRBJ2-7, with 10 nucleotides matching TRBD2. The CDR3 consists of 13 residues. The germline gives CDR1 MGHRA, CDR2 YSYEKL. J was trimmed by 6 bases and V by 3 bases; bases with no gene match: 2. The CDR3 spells CASSQPSGGEQYF. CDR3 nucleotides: TGCGCCAGCAGCCAGCCTAGCGGGGGCGAGCAGTACTTC.

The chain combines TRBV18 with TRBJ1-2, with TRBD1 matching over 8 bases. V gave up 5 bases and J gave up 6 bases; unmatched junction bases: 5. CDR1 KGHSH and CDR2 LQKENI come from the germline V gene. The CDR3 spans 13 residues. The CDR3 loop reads CASSYAGGNGYTF. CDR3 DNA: TGTGCCAGCTCATACGCAGGGGGCAATGGCTACACCTTC.

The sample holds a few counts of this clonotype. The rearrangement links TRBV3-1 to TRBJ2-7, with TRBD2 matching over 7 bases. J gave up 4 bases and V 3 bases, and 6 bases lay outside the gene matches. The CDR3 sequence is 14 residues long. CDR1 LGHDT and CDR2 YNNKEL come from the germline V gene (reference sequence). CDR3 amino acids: CASSHGGGWYEQYF. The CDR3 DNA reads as TGTGCCAGCAGCCATGGCGGGGGATGGTACGAGCAGTACTTC.

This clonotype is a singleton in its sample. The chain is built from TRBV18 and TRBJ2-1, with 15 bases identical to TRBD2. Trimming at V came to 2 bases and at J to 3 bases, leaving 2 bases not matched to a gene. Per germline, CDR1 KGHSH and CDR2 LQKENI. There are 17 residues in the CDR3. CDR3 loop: CASSPRGLAGGYNEQFF. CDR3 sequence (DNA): TGTGCCAGCTCACCAAGGGGACTAGCGGGGGGCTACAATGAGCAGTTCTTC.

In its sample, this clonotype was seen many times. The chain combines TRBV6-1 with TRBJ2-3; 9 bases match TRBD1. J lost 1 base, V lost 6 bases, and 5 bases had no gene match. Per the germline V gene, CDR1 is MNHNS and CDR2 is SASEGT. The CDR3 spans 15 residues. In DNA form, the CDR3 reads TGTGCCAGCAGCCAACGACAGGGGGGCACAGATACGCAGTATTTT. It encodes CASSQRQGGTDTQYF.